Below, 2 T cell receptor beta chains from the same sample are listed, as sequenced in a study of cytomegalovirus exposure and HLA in healthy donors (dated by TCRdb to about 2017). The library was produced with the immunoSEQ multiplex PCR assay. For the multiplex PCR, a mixture combining 60 forward primers for TCR Vbeta segments and 13 reverse primers for TCR Jbeta segments was used. TCRdb's version of the immuneACCESS table is confined to in-frame rearrangements and falls short of the full clone set. An unresolved V gene accounts for under half of the shortfall where checked; the remainder is of unknown origin. The sample contains approximately 110,000 clones, 60% to 75% of them found a single time. Of the sample, about 4% falls within the top ten clones. Material for sequencing was PBMCs. The receptor source for this set is a woman between 45 and 65 years old in good health and CMV-seropositive.

The genes are TRBV7-9 and TRBJ2-1, with 7 bases identical to TRBD2. The CDR3 totals 13 residues. Trimming cost V 1 base and J 10 bases; bases outside gene matches: 4. The germline V gene encodes CDR1 SEHNR and CDR2 FQNEAQ (reference sequence). The chain's CDR3 is CASSLGLAQEQFF. CDR3 nucleotide sequence: TGTGCCAGCAGCTTAGGACTAGCACAAGAGCAGTTCTTC.

The chain recombines TRBV28 with TRBJ1-6, with 7 positions matching TRBD1. The germline gives CDR1 MDHEN, CDR2 SYDVKM. V shed 10 bases and J 7 bases; nucleotides not matched to a gene: 7. This CDR3 region has 13 residues. CDR3 in DNA: TGTGCCAATAAAGGACAGGAAAATTCACCCCTCCACTTT. Translation: CANKGQENSPLHF.